This TCR beta chain came from a study of T cell responses to AZD1222 COVID-19 vaccine. Background on the study: Pooling was applied to second doses at about 4 or about 12 weeks.

The CDR3 runs to 15 residues. V dropped 4 bases and J dropped 4 bases, with 17 bases sitting between them. Germline V gene lookup returns CDR1 SGHVS and CDR2 FQNEAQ. Sequencing used immunoSEQ multiplex PCR; TCRdb keeps in-frame clones, though not all of them. The data contain 150,000 to 200,000 clones, more than 80% of them seen just once; the ten biggest clones take up about 4%. Material: peripheral blood, obtained on day 0 of AZD1222 vaccination. The gene calls are TRBV7-8 and TRBJ2-7; tentative D call: TRBD2 (6 bases). This clonotype was sampled from an adult in good health. This CDR3 reads CASSSLGGLTYEQYF. CDR3 DNA sequence: TGTGCCAGCAGCTCTCTAGGAGGGCTAACTTACGAGCAGTACTTC.